This T cell receptor beta chain was recovered during a study of tumour-infiltrating T cells in Burkitt lymphoma. Study information: Survival, overall and progression-free, tracked with productive clonality. Findings and limits, study-wide: Many Burkitt lymphoma patients shared several public clonotypes.

Assay used: immunoSEQ multiplex PCR; TCRdb lists only in-frame clones, some missing. The data show about 710 clones, around 17% seen once. Germline lookup yields CDR1 SEHNR and CDR2 FQNEAQ (reference sequence). V lost 3 bases to trimming and J lost 6 bases, with 8 bases between them. The CDR3 is made up of 13 amino acids. This clone has a handful of counts. The antigen remains undetermined. This TCR was sampled from a human donor with Burkitt lymphoma. The V gene is TRBV7-9, the J gene TRBJ2-2; D not resolved. Sequenced sample: tumor tissue. Here the CDR3 DNA reads TGTGCCAGCAGCTTTGATAACCCCGGGGAGCTGTTTTTT. This sequence encodes CASSFDNPGELFF.